This T cell receptor (beta chain) was identified during a study of T cells in Graves' hyperthyroidism and ophthalmopathy. TCR beta CDR3 regions were amplified from RNA transcripts. The HTBI set primed first-round TCR CDR3 RT-PCR. TCRdb called the multiplex PCR reads again in MiXCR, with one record for every CDR3 protein. This table has 300,000 to 400,000 distinct CDR3 sequences, about 21% appearing once. Germline values: CDR1 SGHTA, CDR2 FQGTGA. The CDR3 spans 14 residues. Trimming pared 5 bases from V and 7 bases from J, leaving 17 bases between. What was sequenced was blood. The sequence derives from a woman aged 50 to 60 with Graves' hyperthyroidism. The V call is TRBV7-3, the J call TRBJ1-1, with a tentative D call TRBD1 (5 bases). This CDR3 is CASSASRDSNEAFF. DNA of the CDR3: TGTGCCAGCAGCGCCTCCCGGGACTCCAATGAAGCTTTCTTT.